Shown below are 23 T cell receptor beta chains from a single sample sequenced in a study of shared clonotypes between healthy human individuals. Profiling relied on immunoSEQ multiplex PCR, and the TCRdb table lists in-frame clones only, not all of them. The table has millions of clones, less than 95% seen once. Naive CD8 cells, CD45RO-negative and positively selected for CCR7, excluded terminally differentiated effector memory CD45RA+ cells. The sample taken for sequencing was naive CD8+ T cells sorted from blood. The receptors come from a man between 18 and 29 years old in good health.

The gene calls are TRBV28 and TRBJ2-2, with D possibly matching TRBD2 (6 bases). V shed 7 bases and J shed 5 bases, with 17 bases lying between them. The CDR3 is made up of 15 amino acids. Germline-derived CDR1 and CDR2 are MDHEN and SYDVKM. The CDR3 sequence is CASTPPGGGTGELFF. In nucleotides, the CDR3 is TGTGCCAGCACCCCCCCGGGTGGAGGGACCGGGGAGCTGTTTTTT.

At least ten counts were recorded for this clone. The chain is built from TRBV30 and TRBJ1-2; a possible D gene is TRBD1 (6 bases). Germline V gene data show CDR1 as GTSNPN and CDR2 as SVGIG (reference sequence). CDR3 length: 13 amino acids. Trimming cost V 4 bases and J 4 bases, with 13 bases left between them. CDR3 coding DNA: TGTGCCTGGATGGGCAGGGGTCCCTATGGCTACACCTTC. It is translated as CAWMGRGPYGYTF.

This clone was recorded only once. The same CDR3 is also encoded by other DNA sequences in this sample. The rearrangement uses TRBV27 and TRBJ2-7; 7 bases line up with TRBD1. The ends lost 9 bases at V and 2 bases at J; junction bases unmatched: 7. CDR1 is MNHEY, CDR2 SMNVEV, per germline (reference sequence). This CDR3 contains 13 residues. The CDR3 DNA follows: TGTGCCAGTAGTCCGGGACAGACCTACGAGCAGTACTTC. This translates into CASSPGQTYEQYF.

The rearrangement joins TRBV11-2 to TRBJ2-3; D gene uncertain. Germline CDR1 SGHAT, CDR2 FQNNGV. CDR3 length: 13 residues. Trimming cost V 5 bases and J 4 bases, with 10 bases left between them. The CDR3 spells CASSLSWADTQYF. The CDR3 region has the DNA TGTGCCAGCAGCCTTAGCTGGGCAGATACGCAGTATTTT.

The V and J genes are TRBV5-4 and TRBJ2-6; D is undetermined. Germline V CDR1 and CDR2: SGHNT, YYREEE (reference sequence). V shed 0 bases and J shed 2 bases, with 9 bases lying between them. The CDR3 runs to 16 residues. CDR3 loop: CASSLAGVTGANVLTF. The CDR3 DNA reads as TGTGCCAGCAGCTTGGCCGGCGTGACTGGGGCCAACGTCCTGACTTTC.

The V call is TRBV27, the J call TRBJ2-7; either TRBD1 or TRBD2 may supply D (6 bases each). Trimming took 4 bases from V and 4 from J, leaving 14 bases between them. The CDR3 is 14 amino acids. CDR1 is MNHEY, CDR2 SMNVEV, per germline (reference sequence). The CDR3 is CASSSLRGEYEQYF. Here the CDR3 DNA reads TGTGCCAGCAGTTCTCTAAGGGGGGAATACGAGCAGTACTTC.

The gene calls are TRBV28 and TRBJ2-3; 12 bases map to TRBD2. CDR1 is MDHEN and CDR2 is SYDVKM in the germline V gene. This CDR3 region has 17 residues. V was clipped by 4 bases and J by 2 bases; unmatched bases: 7. The CDR3 nucleotides read TGTGCCAGCAGTTCCCCTGGACTAGCGGGACCCACAGATACGCAGTATTTT. It yields the protein CASSSPGLAGPTDTQYF.

This sequence joins TRBV2 and TRBJ2-7; D is perhaps TRBD2 (6 bases). With 7 bases removed from V and 4 bases from J, the gap between germline ends came to 20 bases. This CDR3 region has 15 residues. Germline CDR1 and CDR2: SNHLY and FYNNEI. CDR3 in amino acids: CASTPLGDSQYEQYF. The DNA for the CDR3 is TGTGCCAGCACTCCCCTAGGGGACTCCCAGTACGAGCAGTACTTC.

The gene calls are TRBV2 and TRBJ1-2; TRBD1 might be the D (6 bases). CDR3 size: 16 residues. Trimming pared 5 bases from V and 3 bases from J, leaving 19 bases between. Per germline, CDR1 SNHLY and CDR2 FYNNEI. The CDR3 sequence: CASSQTGTGLYYGYTF. CDR3 DNA: TGTGCCAGCAGTCAAACAGGGACGGGTTTATACTATGGCTACACCTTC.

As for this clone: Other DNA sequences in this specimen translate into the identical CDR3. This chain uses TRBV27 with TRBJ1-5, with a tentative D call TRBD1 (6 bases). CDR1 MNHEY and CDR2 SMNVEV come from the germline V gene (reference sequence). V was pared by 4 bases and J by 0 bases, with 13 bases between. The CDR3 totals 16 residues. Here the CDR3 DNA reads TGTGCCAGCAGTTCCGGGACACCCTATAGCAATCAGCCCCAGCATTTT. Translated, it gives CASSSGTPYSNQPQHF.

This clone came up once. The chain carries TRBV5-4 and TRBJ2-3; TRBD2 agrees at 7 bases. CDR1 and CDR2 (germline): SGHNT, YYREEE (reference sequence). Germline trimming cut 1 base from V and 4 bases from J; bases unmatched to any gene: 6. The CDR3 covers 15 residues. This chain's CDR3 is CASSLMGGPPDTQYF. In nucleotides, the CDR3 is TGTGCCAGCAGCTTGATGGGAGGGCCTCCAGATACGCAGTATTTT.

The chain is built from TRBV6-1 and TRBJ1-2; perhaps TRBD1 as D (6 bases). V was trimmed by 6 bases and J by 5 bases, leaving 13 bases between them. The germline CDR1 and CDR2 sequences are MNHNS and SASEGT. The CDR3 is made up of 13 amino acids. CDR3 amino acids: CASSQGIGYGYTF. In nucleotides, the CDR3 is TGTGCCAGCAGCCAGGGGATAGGTTATGGCTACACCTTC.

The V gene is TRBV30, the J gene TRBJ2-5; no reliable D call. This CDR3 has 12 amino acids. Trimming removed 4 bases from V and 0 bases from J, with 6 bases in between. The germline V gene encodes CDR1 GTSNPN and CDR2 SVGIG (reference sequence). In nucleotides, the CDR3 is TGTGCCTGGACTATGAACCAAGAGACCCAGTACTTC. Protein sequence: CAWTMNQETQYF.

This chain connects TRBV27 to TRBJ1-1; D may be TRBD1 (6 bases). The germline gives CDR1 MNHEY, CDR2 SMNVEV (reference sequence). This CDR3 is built from 15 residues. V dropped 4 bases and J dropped 0 bases, with 12 bases sitting between them. This CDR3 is CASSSKDSMNTEAFF. The DNA of the CDR3 is TGTGCCAGCAGTTCTAAGGACAGTATGAACACTGAAGCTTTCTTT.

The chain is built from TRBV5-4 and TRBJ1-1, with D tentatively TRBD1 (5 bases). The CDR3 consists of 15 residues. Germline CDR1 and CDR2: SGHNT and YYREEE (reference sequence). V was pared by 2 bases and J by 1 base, with 12 bases between. The CDR3 DNA is TGTGCCAGCAGCTTATTTGGGGGATCGAACACTGAAGCTTTCTTT. This encodes CASSLFGGSNTEAFF.

This clone was recorded once. Since a much larger clone is just one base distant, this may be a read error. The conserved final phenylalanine or tryptophan is absent from the CDR3, which likely points to a read error. This rearrangement joins TRBV30 to TRBJ1-2, with D perhaps TRBD1 (5 bases). Germline CDR1 reads GTSNPN; CDR2 reads SVGIG (reference sequence). This CDR3 contains 13 residues. V lost 4 bases and J lost 7, with 16 bases in between. CDR3 bases: TGTGCCTGGACTACAGGTCGGGGGGGTGGCTACACCTCC. Residues: CAWTTGRGGGYTS.

The chain employs TRBV2 and TRBJ2-5, with 7 bases identical to TRBD2. The CDR3 covers 15 residues. Germline V lookup: CDR1 SNHLY, CDR2 FYNNEI. V lost 3 bases and J lost 2; bases outside the gene matches: 6. CDR3 region: CASSDLSSGQETQYF. The CDR3 region has the DNA TGTGCCAGCAGTGATCTGTCTAGCGGACAAGAGACCCAGTACTTC.

This chain joins TRBV9 and TRBJ1-2; TRBD1 agrees at 7 bases. This CDR3 spans 14 amino acids. Unmatched junction bases numbered 12, after V lost 3 bases and J lost 10 bases. Per germline, CDR1 SGDLS and CDR2 YYNGEE. CDR3 sequence reads: CASSDPRGKGIYTF. The CDR3 region has the DNA TGTGCCAGCAGCGACCCCAGGGGGAAGGGAATCTACACCTTC.

The chain uses TRBV4-1 and TRBJ2-7, with 8 bases fitting TRBD2. The CDR3 spans 15 residues. Germline V CDR1 and CDR2: MGHRA, YSYEKL. The ends lost 1 base at V and 2 bases at J; junction bases unmatched: 4. The CDR3 sequence: CASSQGSGAAYEQYF. CDR3 coding DNA: TGCGCCAGCAGCCAAGGTAGCGGGGCCGCCTACGAGCAGTACTTC.

The rearrangement joins TRBV19 to TRBJ1-1; tentatively, D is TRBD1 (5 bases). V lost 7 bases to trimming and J lost 2 bases, with 17 bases between them. CDR1 and CDR2 (germline): LNHDA, SQIVND (reference sequence). The CDR3 totals 15 residues. CDR3 loop: CASTSLRTSNTEAFF. CDR3 nucleotides: TGTGCCAGTACCTCCCTAAGGACAAGTAACACTGAAGCTTTCTTT.

The V gene is TRBV9, the J gene TRBJ2-3, with 8 bases aligning to TRBD1. CDR1 SGDLS and CDR2 YYNGEE come from the germline V gene. Unmatched junction bases numbered 7, after V lost 3 bases and J lost 4 bases. This CDR3 has 15 amino acids. CDR3 region: CASSATGDVPDTQYF. The CDR3 coding sequence is TGTGCCAGCAGCGCGACAGGGGATGTACCAGATACGCAGTATTTT.

This chain links TRBV30 with TRBJ1-6; 8 bases agree with TRBD1. The length of the CDR3 is 14 residues. V lost 2 bases and J lost 7; bases outside the gene matches: 4. Germline CDR1 is GTSNPN and CDR2 is SVGIG (reference sequence). The CDR3 nucleotides read TGTGCCTGGAGTTTGACAGGGGAGAATTCACCCCTCCACTTT. Translated, it gives CAWSLTGENSPLHF.

V is TRBV27 and J is TRBJ2-7; 9 bases line up with TRBD2. With 0 bases clipped from V and 0 bases from J, the junction kept 6 bases outside the gene matches. The CDR3 contains 17 residues. Per the germline V gene, CDR1 is MNHEY and CDR2 is SMNVEV (reference sequence). The CDR3 loop reads CASSLSRGSGSSYEQYF. CDR3 in DNA: TGTGCCAGCAGTTTATCTAGGGGTAGCGGGAGCTCCTACGAGCAGTACTTC.